Listed below are T cell receptor beta chains from one sample, sequenced in a study of CD8+ T cells in alopecia areata. The data were produced by immunoSEQ multiplex PCR, yet TCRdb's version contains in-frame clones alone and is incomplete. This table holds approximately 180,000 clones, 50% to 75% found once. Sequenced material: CD4+ T cells sorted from blood, taken at roughly week 58, from a patient treated with tofacitinib. Receptors were obtained from a human donor with alopecia areata. The CDR3 runs from the conserved cysteine through the conserved F or W. Each record gives: V gene, J gene, CDR3 protein.

>TRBV4-2|TRBJ2-7
CASSQDGRGTLYEQYF
>TRBV10-3|TRBJ1-6
CAISESGQGLTPLHF
>TRBV27|TRBJ1-2
CASSFGGPSSFGYTF
>TRBV10-2|TRBJ2-4
CASRGTGADIQYF
>TRBV15|TRBJ2-1
CATSRTSGGAGEQFF
>TRBV6-5|TRBJ2-5
CASSPGFRETQYF
>TRBV5-1|TRBJ2-1
CASRGGRPYNEQFF
>TRBV7-9|TRBJ1-2
CASRPDTGDGGYTF
>TRBV15|TRBJ2-1
CATSLGHEQFF
>TRBV5-6|TRBJ2-1
CASSFETEQFF
>TRBV29-1|TRBJ1-5
CSVGDGNQPQHF
>TRBV2|TRBJ1-1
CASRGHLNTEAFF
>TRBV5-1|TRBJ2-6
CASSLAGAGANVLTF
>TRBV4-2|TRBJ1-4
CASSQPERGATNEKLFF
>TRBV7-2|TRBJ2-5
CASSREKGLPGTQYF
>TRBV7-2|TRBJ1-5
CASSLAHIQPQHF
>TRBV15|TRBJ2-2
CATSRSRQGIGELFF
>TRBV5-1|TRBJ2-1
CASSQDPSGGIEQFF
>TRBV30|TRBJ2-2
CAWRLGQGAVYTGELFF
>TRBV7-2|TRBJ2-2
CASSTRGSANTGELFF
>TRBV9|TRBJ1-1
CASSMGQLNTEAFF
>TRBV1|TRBJ2-5
CTSSPGSGGPQETQYF
>TRBV2|TRBJ1-2
CASRVDRDGYTF
>TRBV9|TRBJ1-2
CASKEGYYGYTF
>TRBV9|TRBJ1-1
CASSVGGRMDTEAFF
>TRBV27|TRBJ2-1
CASSGSEASYNEQFF
>TRBV11-2|TRBJ2-1
CASSLAGDRGYNEQFF
>TRBV5-1|TRBJ2-5
CASSLGAGQQETQYF
>TRBV7-2|TRBJ2-5
CASSLAGAQETQYF
>TRBV7-2|TRBJ2-7
CASSLMQGNYEQYF
>TRBV29-1|TRBJ2-3
CSGKLAGATDTQYF
>TRBV15|TRBJ1-2
CATSRDGQGNYGYTF
>TRBV9|TRBJ2-5
CASSVGLPKETQYF
>TRBV2|TRBJ1-4
CASSADRGVEKLFF
>TRBV2|TRBJ2-1
CASRTNEQFF
>TRBV30|TRBJ1-5
CAWSADWFNQPQHF
>TRBV29-1|TRBJ2-5
CSVERLAGGLDETQYF
>TRBV11-2|TRBJ2-2
CASSSYTGELFF
>TRBV5-1|TRBJ2-2
CASSGRQGASAGELFF
>TRBV27|TRBJ2-5
CASSLVAGETQYF
>TRBV25-1|TRBJ2-3
CASSTLRGRDTQYF
>TRBV6-1|TRBJ2-7
CASIQAGKGAYEQYF
>TRBV29-1|TRBJ1-4
CSVAGQFNEKLFF
>TRBV7-6|TRBJ1-1
CASSPHQQATEAFF
>TRBV7-8|TRBJ1-2
CASSSVPNYGYTF
>TRBV18|TRBJ1-1
CASSPNGNTEAFF
>TRBV29-1|TRBJ1-1
CSVVTPGAFF
>TRBV6-4|TRBJ2-7
CASNVSHEQYF
>TRBV5-1|TRBJ2-5
CASSSNQETQYF
>TRBV6-5|TRBJ1-6
CASSYSGRNNSPLHF
>TRBV29-1|TRBJ2-1
CSVDSDARAYNEQFF
>TRBV30|TRBJ1-3
CAWSPTGSFSGNTIYF
>TRBV19|TRBJ1-2
CASSIYTTRTVYGYTF
>TRBV30|TRBJ2-2
CAWRTRTGSMSGELFF
>TRBV12-5|TRBJ2-1
CASGLVMEGRGEQFF
>TRBV7-2|TRBJ2-7
CASIKREGSYEQYF
>TRBV2|TRBJ1-1
CASSVIGGFASEAFF
>TRBV19|TRBJ1-2
CASGQGQRWAYGYTF
>TRBV4-2|TRBJ1-2
CASSPGQGAYGYTF
>TRBV15|TRBJ1-6
CATSRERPDSRGSYSPLHF